The 3 T cell receptor beta chains given below trace back to one sample, sequenced in a study of naive and memory T cell subsets (dated by TCRdb to about 2017). For whole blood analysis, over 2 ml of peripheral blood was collected from healthy adult volunteers into Tempus tubes, and RNA was extracted following the manufacturer's instructions. The library was prepared using 5' RACE. Instrument on record: Illumina MiSeq. For the blood and skin samples, reverse transcription of TCR RNA was done with SuperScript IV along with alpha and beta constant region primers. TCRdb reworked the public reads: Q25 trimming with fastp, MiXCR clone assembly, productive beta chains retained. CDR3 protein sequences are deduplicated, and each keeps its most common genes and DNA. This sample has more than 20,000 distinct CDR3 sequences in its table, and around a quarter of those were observed once. 1.8% of the sample goes to the ten largest clones.

Receptor source: a female donor in good health.

This clonotype has at least ten counts. The V gene is TRBV7-9, the J gene TRBJ1-5; D gene unclear. Germline lookup yields CDR1 SEHNR and CDR2 FQNEAQ (reference sequence). Trimming took off 3 bases at V and 5 bases at J, with 8 bases between the two ends. The CDR3 sequence is 13 residues long. CDR3 region: CASSLDGYQPQHF. CDR3 bases: TGTGCCAGCAGCTTGGACGGATATCAGCCCCAGCATTTT.

This clonotype was detected ten times or more. CDR3 protein: CSAPHGASDYNEQFF. The CDR3 DNA is TGCAGTGCCCCCCACGGGGCTAGCGACTACAATGAGCAGTTCTTC. The V call is TRBV20-1, the J call TRBJ2-1; D might be TRBD2 (6 bases). The V gene's germline CDR1 is DFQATT and CDR2 SNEGSKA (reference sequence). Trimming shortened V by 6 bases and J by 3 bases, and 18 bases separated the two germline ends. The CDR3 is 15 residues long.

The V call is TRBV10-1, the J call TRBJ2-7, with 7 bases fitting TRBD2. CDR1 and CDR2 (germline): WNHNN, SYGVQD (reference sequence). With V trimmed by 4 bases and J by 6 bases, 9 bases remained unmatched. The CDR3 contains 14 residues. The CDR3 sequence: CASSAGGSQLEQYF. The CDR3 nucleotides are TGCGCCAGCAGTGCGGGCGGGAGCCAACTCGAGCAGTACTTC.